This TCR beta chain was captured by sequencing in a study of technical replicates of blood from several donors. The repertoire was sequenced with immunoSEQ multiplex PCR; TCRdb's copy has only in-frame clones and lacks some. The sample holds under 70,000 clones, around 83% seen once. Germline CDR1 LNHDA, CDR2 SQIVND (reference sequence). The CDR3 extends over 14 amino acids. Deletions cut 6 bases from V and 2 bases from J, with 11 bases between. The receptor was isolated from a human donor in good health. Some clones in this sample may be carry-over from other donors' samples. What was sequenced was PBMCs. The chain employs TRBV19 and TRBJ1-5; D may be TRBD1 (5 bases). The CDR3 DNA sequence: TGTGCCAGTAGCTACCGGGGGGGCAATCAGCCCCAGCATTTT. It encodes CASSYRGGNQPQHF.